This T cell receptor beta chain was recovered during a study of shared clonotypes between healthy human individuals. Clones were read by immunoSEQ multiplex PCR, and TCRdb kept only the in-frame ones, dropping some. The data hold about 1.5 million clones, with over 95% observed a single time. This CDR3 spans 16 amino acids. J was trimmed by 6 bases and V by 5 bases; bases with no gene match: 12. Germline CDR1 is SSHAT and CDR2 is FNYEAQ (reference sequence). This sequence was found in a man under 40 in good health. The specimen was naive CD4+ T cells sorted from blood. Noted subset: CD45RA+ positively selected. V usage is TRBV7-7 and J usage is TRBJ2-2; TRBD1 agrees at 7 bases. The CDR3 here is CASSLRGDSSAGELFF. The CDR3 coding sequence is TGTGCCAGCAGCCTGAGAGGGGACAGTTCTGCCGGGGAGCTGTTTTTT.